This TCR beta chain was sequenced during a study of blood T cell repertoires in COVID-19. TCRdb keeps only in-frame clones here, not all; method: immunoSEQ multiplex PCR. Seen here are over 250,000 clones, more than 75% observed once, and the top ten hold 2% to 2.5%. The CDR3 contains 14 residues. The germline gives CDR1 MGHRA, CDR2 YSYEKL. Between the trimmed V and J ends, which lost 4 bases and 3 bases, there was a span of 13 bases. Sequenced input: peripheral blood. This receptor was obtained from a woman in her 50s with acute or convalescent COVID-19. The chain combines TRBV4-1 with TRBJ2-7, with D hard to call. CDR3 sequence (DNA): TGCGCCAGCAGCCGAGACACTCTGGTCTACGAGCAGTACTTC. Protein: CASSRDTLVYEQYF.